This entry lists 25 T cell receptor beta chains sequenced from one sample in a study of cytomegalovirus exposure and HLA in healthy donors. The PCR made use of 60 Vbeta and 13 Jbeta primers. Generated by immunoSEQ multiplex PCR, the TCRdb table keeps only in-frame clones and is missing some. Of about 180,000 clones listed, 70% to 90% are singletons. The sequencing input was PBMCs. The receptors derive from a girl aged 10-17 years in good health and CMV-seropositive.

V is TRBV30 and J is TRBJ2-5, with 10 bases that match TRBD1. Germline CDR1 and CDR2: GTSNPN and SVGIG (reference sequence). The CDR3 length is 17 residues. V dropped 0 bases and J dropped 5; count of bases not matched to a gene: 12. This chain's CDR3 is CAWSVLPPWDRGETQYF. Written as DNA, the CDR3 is TGTGCCTGGAGTGTATTACCCCCTTGGGACAGGGGCGAGACCCAGTACTTC.

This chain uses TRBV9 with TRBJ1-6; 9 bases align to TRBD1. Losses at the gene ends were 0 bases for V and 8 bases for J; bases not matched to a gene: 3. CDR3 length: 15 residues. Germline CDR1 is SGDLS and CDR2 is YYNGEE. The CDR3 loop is CASSVARTGDSPLHF. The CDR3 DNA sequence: TGTGCCAGCAGCGTAGCTCGGACAGGGGATTCACCCCTCCACTTT.

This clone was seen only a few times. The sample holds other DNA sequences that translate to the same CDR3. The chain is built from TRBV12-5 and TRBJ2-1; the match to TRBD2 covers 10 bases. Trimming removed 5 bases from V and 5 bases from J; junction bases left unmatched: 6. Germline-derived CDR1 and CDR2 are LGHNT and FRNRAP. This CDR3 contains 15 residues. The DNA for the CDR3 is TGTGCTAGTGGTCCGGGACTAGCGAGACACAATGAGCAGTTCTTC. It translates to CASGPGLARHNEQFF.

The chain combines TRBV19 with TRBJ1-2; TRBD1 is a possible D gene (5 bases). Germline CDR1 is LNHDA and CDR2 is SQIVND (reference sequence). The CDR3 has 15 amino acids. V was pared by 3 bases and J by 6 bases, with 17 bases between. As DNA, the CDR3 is TGTGCCAGTAGTATTTCGGGGACTATGGTAGATGGCTACACCTTC. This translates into CASSISGTMVDGYTF.

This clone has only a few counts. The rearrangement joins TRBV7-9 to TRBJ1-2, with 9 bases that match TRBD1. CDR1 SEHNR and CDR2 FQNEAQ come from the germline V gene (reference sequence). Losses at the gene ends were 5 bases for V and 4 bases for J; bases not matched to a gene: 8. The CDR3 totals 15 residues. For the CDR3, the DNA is TGTGCCAGCAGCCCAACAGGGGGCGCCGGCTATGGCTACACCTTC. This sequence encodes CASSPTGGAGYGYTF.

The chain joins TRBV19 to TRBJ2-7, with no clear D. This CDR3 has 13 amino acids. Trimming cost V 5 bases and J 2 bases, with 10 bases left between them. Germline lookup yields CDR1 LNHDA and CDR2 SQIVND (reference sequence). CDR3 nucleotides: TGTGCCAGTAGTGCCGCCGGAGCCTACGAGCAGTACTTC. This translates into CASSAAGAYEQYF.

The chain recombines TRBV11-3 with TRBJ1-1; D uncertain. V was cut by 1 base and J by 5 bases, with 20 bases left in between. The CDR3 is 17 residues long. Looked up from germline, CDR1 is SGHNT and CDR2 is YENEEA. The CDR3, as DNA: TGTGCCAGCAGCTTAGCTACGGGAGGCCAGCGGGGAACTGAAGCTTTCTTT. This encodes CASSLATGGQRGTEAFF.

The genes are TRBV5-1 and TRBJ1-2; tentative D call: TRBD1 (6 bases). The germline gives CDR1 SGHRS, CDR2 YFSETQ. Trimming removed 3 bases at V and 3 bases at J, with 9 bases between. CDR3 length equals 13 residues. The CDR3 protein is CASSWGQDYGYTF. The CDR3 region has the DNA TGCGCCAGCAGCTGGGGACAAGACTATGGCTACACCTTC.

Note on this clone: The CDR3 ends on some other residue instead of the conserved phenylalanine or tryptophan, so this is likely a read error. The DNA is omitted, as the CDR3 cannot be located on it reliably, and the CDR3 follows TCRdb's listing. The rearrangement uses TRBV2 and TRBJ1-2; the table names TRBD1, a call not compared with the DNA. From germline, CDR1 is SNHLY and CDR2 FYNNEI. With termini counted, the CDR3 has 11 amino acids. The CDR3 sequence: CASRGERGTVA.

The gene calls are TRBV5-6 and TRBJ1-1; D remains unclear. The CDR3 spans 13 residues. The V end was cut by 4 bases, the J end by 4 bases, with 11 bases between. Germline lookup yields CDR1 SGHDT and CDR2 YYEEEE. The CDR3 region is CASSPRPGTEAFF. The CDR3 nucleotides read TGTGCCAGCAGCCCGAGACCGGGCACTGAAGCTTTCTTT.

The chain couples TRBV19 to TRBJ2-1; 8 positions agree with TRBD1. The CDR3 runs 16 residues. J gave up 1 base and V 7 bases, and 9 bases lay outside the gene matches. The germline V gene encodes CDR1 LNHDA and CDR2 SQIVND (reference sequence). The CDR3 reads CASTGGSRGSYNEQFF. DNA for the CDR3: TGTGCCAGTACAGGGGGCTCGAGGGGGTCCTACAATGAGCAGTTCTTC. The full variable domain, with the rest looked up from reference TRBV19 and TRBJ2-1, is DGGITQSPKYLFRKEGQNVTLSCEQNLNHDAMYWYRQDPGQGLRLIYYSQIVNDFQKGDIAEGYSVSREKKESFPLTVTSAQKNPTAFYLCASTGGSRGSYNEQFFGPGTRLTVL.

CDR3 protein: CASSPEGVPYEQYF. The CDR3 bases are TGTGCCAGTAGCCCTGAGGGGGTCCCCTACGAGCAGTACTTC. The rearrangement links TRBV19 to TRBJ2-7; TRBD1 is a possible D gene (6 bases). Trimming removed 6 bases from V and 2 bases from J, with 14 bases in between. The CDR3 spans 14 residues. The germline CDR1 and CDR2 sequences are LNHDA and SQIVND (reference sequence).

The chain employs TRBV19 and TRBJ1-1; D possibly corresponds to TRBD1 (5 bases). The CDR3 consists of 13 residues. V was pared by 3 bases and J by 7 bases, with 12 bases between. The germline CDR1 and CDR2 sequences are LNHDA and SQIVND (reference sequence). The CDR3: CASSMFREGEAFF. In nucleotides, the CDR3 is TGTGCCAGTAGTATGTTCAGGGAGGGTGAAGCTTTCTTT.

CDR3 region: CASSLGTGAYEQYF. In DNA form, the CDR3 reads TGCGCCAGCTCCCTCGGGACAGGCGCCTACGAGCAGTACTTC. The J gene is TRBJ2-7, the V gene TRBV5-1, with TRBD1 matching over 8 bases. The CDR3 is made up of 14 amino acids. The germline V gene encodes CDR1 SGHRS and CDR2 YFSETQ. Trimming cost V 7 bases and J 2 bases; bases outside gene matches: 8.

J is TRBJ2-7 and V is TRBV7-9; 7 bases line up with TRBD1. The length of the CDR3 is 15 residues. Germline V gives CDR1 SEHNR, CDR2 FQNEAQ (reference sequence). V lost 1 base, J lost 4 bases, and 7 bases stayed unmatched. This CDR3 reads CASSLGQGGIYEQYF. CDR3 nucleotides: TGTGCCAGCAGCTTAGGCCAAGGGGGCATTTACGAGCAGTACTTC.

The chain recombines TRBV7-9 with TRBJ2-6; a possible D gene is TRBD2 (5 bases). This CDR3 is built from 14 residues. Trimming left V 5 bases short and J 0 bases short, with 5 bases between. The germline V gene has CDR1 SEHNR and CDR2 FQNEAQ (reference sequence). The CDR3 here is CASSRDSGANVLTF. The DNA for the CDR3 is TGTGCCAGCAGCCGGGACTCTGGGGCCAACGTCCTGACTTTC.

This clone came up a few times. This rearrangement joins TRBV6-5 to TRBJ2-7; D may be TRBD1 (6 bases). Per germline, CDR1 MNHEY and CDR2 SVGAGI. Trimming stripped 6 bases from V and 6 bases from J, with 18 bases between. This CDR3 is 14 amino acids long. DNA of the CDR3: TGTGCCAGCAGACTTACACAGGGTTTTAGCGAGCAGTACTTC. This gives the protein CASRLTQGFSEQYF.

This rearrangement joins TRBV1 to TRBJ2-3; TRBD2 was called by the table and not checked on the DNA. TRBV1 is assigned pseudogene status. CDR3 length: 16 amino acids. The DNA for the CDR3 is TGCACCAGCAGCCAAGAAGGCGGGGGAACCACAGATACGCAGTATTTT. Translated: CTSSQEGGGTTDTQYF.

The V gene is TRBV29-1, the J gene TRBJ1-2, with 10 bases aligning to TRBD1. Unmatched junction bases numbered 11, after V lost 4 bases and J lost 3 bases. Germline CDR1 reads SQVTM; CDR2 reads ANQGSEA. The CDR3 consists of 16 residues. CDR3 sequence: CSVVGLTGTGDYGYTF. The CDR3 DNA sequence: TGCAGCGTTGTCGGTCTAACCGGGACAGGGGACTATGGCTACACCTTC.

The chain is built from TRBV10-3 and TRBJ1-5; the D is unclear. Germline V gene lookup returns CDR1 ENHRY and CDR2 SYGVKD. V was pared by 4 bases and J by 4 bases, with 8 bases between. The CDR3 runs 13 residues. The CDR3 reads CAISGPGNQPQHF. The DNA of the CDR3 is TGTGCCATCAGTGGGCCCGGGAATCAGCCCCAGCATTTT.

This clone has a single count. The CDR3 sequence is CASSRQGARGYTF. CDR3 DNA sequence: TGTGCCAGCAGTCGCCAGGGGGCACGGGGCTACACCTTC. The chain has TRBV6-5 and TRBJ1-2, with 8 positions matching TRBD1. Germline V gene data show CDR1 as MNHEY and CDR2 as SVGAGI. This CDR3 region has 13 residues. Trimming removed 5 bases from V and 8 bases from J; junction bases left unmatched: 7.

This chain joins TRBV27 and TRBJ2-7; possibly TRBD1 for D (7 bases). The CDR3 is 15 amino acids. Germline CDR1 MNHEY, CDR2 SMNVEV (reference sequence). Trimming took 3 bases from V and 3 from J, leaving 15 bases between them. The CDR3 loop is CASSFGGDSSYEQYF. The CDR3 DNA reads TGTGCCAGCAGTTTTGGAGGGGACAGTAGCTACGAGCAGTACTTC.

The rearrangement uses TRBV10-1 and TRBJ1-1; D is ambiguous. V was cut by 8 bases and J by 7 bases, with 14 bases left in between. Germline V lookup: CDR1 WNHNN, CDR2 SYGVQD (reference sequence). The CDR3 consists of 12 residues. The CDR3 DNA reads TGCGCCAGCTCCCCGGTGTCTGGTGAAGCTTTCTTT. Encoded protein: CASSPVSGEAFF.

The CDR3 reads CASSPVWNTEAFF. The CDR3 region has the DNA TGTGCCAGCAGTCCCGTTTGGAACACTGAAGCTTTCTTT. The chain is built from TRBV14 and TRBJ1-1, with unresolved D. Germline CDR1 and CDR2: SGHDN and FVKESK. Deletions cut 6 bases from V and 1 base from J, with 9 bases between. The CDR3 runs to 13 residues. Full variable domain (outside the CDR3, taken from reference TRBV14 and TRBJ1-1): EAGVTQFPSHSVIEKGQTVTLRCDPISGHDNLYWYRRVMGKEIKFLLHFVKESKQDESGMPNNRFLAERTGGTYSTLKVQPAELEDSGVYFCASSPVWNTEAFFGQGTRLTVV.

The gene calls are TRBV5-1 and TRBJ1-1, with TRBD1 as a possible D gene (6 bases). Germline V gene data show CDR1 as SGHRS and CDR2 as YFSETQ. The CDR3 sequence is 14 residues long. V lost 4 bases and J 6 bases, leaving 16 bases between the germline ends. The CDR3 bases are TGCGCCAGCAGCCCCTCAGGGGCGCGCGCTGAAGCTTTCTTT. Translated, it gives CASSPSGARAEAFF. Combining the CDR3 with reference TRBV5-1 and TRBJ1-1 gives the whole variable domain KAGVTQTPRYLIKTRGQQVTLSCSPISGHRSVSWYQQTPGQGLQFLFEYFSETQRNKGNFPGRFSGRQFSNSRSEMNVSTLELGDSALYLCASSPSGARAEAFFGQGTRLTVV.